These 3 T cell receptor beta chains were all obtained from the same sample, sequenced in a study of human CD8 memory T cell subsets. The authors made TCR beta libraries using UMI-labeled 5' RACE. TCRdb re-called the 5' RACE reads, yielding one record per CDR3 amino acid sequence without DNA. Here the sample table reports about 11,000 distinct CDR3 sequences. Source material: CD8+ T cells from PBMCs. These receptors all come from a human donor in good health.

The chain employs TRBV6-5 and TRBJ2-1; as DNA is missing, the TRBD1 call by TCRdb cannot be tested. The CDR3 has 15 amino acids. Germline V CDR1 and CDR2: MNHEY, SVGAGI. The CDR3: CASRQGMSSYNEQFF.

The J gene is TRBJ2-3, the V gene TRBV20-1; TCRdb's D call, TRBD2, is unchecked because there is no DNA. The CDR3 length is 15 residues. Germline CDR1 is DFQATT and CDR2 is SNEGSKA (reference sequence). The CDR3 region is CSASLTGESTDTQYF.

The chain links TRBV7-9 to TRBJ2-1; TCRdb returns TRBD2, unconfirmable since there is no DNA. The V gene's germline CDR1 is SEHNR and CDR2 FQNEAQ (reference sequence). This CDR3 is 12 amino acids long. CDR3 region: CASSSGTFEQFF.